This TCR beta chain stems from a study of T cell responses to AZD1222 COVID-19 vaccine. Regarding the study as a whole: Females outnumbered males among donors, who were mostly white British; clonal diversity was possibly underestimated. Dominant at 160-218 and 743-854, vaccine-associated CD4 TCRs also spanned spike. At baseline, seropositivity was found in only a handful of AZD1222 recipients.

Second-dose groups at about 4 or about 12 weeks were pooled. Clones were sequenced by immunoSEQ multiplex PCR, and TCRdb holds only the in-frame ones, with some missing. Among 95,000 to 150,000 clones listed, around 83% were seen once. About this clone itself: Its antigen is not identified.

The CDR3 contains 15 residues. The V and J ends lost 1 base and 1 base respectively, with 11 bases between them. Germline CDR1 is LNHNV and CDR2 is YYDKDF (reference sequence). V usage is TRBV15 and J usage is TRBJ2-7; D may correspond to TRBD1 or TRBD2 (6 bases each). The sequencing here drew on peripheral blood, taken 28 days after the second AZD1222 dose. The source is an adult who received the AZD1222 COVID-19 vaccine. The CDR3 region has the DNA TGTGCCACCAGCAGAGCGCGGGACAAGTCCTACGAGCAGTACTTC. It translates to CATSRARDKSYEQYF.